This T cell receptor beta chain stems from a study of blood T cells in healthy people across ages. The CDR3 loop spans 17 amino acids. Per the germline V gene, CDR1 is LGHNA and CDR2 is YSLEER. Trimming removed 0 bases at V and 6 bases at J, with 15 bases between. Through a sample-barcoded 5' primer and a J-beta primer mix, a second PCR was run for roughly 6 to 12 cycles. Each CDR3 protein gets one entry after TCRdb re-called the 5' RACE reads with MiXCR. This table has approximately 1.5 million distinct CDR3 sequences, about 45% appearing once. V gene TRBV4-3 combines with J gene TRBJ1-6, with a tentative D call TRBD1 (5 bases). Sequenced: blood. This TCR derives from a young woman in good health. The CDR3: CASSQDRQGLPNSPLHF. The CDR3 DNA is TGCGCCAGCAGCCAAGATCGGCAGGGCCTACCTAATTCACCCCTCCACTTT.